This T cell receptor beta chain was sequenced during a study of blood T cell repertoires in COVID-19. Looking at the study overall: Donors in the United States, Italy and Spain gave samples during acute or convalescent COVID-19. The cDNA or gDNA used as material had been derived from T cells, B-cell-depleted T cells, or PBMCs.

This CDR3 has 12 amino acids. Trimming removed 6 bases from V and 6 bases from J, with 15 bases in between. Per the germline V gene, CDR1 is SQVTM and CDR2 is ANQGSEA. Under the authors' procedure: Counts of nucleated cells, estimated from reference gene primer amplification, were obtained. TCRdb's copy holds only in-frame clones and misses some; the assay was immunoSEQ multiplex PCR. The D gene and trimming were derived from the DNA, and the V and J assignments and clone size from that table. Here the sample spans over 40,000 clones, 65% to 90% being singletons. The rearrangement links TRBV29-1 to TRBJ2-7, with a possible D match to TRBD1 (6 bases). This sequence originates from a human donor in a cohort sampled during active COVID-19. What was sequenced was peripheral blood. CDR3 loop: CSVLGHPLEQYF. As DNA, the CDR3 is TGCAGCGTATTGGGACACCCTCTCGAGCAGTACTTC.